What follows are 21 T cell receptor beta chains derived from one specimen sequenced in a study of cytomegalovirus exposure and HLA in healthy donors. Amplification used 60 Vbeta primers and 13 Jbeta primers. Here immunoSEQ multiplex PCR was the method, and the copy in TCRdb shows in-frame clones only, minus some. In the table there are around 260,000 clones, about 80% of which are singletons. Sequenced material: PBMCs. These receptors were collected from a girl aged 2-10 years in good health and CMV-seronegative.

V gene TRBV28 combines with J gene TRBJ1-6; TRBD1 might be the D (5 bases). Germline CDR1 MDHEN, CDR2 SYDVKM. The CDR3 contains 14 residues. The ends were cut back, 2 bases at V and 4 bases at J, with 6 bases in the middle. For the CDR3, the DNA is TGTGCCAGCAGTTTAGGGGGGTATAATTCACCCCTCCACTTT. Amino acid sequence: CASSLGGYNSPLHF.

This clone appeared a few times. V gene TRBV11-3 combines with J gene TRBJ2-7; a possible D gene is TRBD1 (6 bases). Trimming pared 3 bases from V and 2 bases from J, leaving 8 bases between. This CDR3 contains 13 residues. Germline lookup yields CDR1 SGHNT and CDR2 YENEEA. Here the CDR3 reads CASSLGHTYEQYF. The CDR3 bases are TGTGCCAGCAGCTTGGGACACACCTACGAGCAGTACTTC.

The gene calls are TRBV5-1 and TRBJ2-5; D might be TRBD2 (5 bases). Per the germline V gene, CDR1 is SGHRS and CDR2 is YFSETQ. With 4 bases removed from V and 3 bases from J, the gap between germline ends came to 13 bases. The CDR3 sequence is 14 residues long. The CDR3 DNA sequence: TGCGCCAGCAGCAATGGAGGCTGGGAAGAGACCCAGTACTTC. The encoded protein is CASSNGGWEETQYF.

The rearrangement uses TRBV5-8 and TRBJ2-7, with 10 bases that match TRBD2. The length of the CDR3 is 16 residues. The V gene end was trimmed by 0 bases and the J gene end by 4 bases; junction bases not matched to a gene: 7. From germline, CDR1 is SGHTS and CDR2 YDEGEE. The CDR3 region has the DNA TGTGCCAGCAGCTTGGGGCTAGCGGGAGTAGCGTACGAGCAGTACTTC. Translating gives CASSLGLAGVAYEQYF.

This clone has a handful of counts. The CDR3 protein is CASSEPDTQYF. The CDR3 DNA reads as TGTGCCAGCAGTGAACCGGATACGCAGTATTTT. The chain employs TRBV2 and TRBJ2-3; D is uncertain. V was cut by 2 bases and J by 6 bases, with 3 bases left in between. Per the germline V gene, CDR1 is SNHLY and CDR2 is FYNNEI. The CDR3 totals 11 residues.

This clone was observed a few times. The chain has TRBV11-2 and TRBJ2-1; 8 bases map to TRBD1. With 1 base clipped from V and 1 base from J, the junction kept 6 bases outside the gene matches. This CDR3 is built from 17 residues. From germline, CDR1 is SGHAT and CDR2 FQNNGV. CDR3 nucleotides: TGTGCCAGCAGCTTAGGCACCGGGACAGGTTCCTACAATGAGCAGTTCTTC. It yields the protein CASSLGTGTGSYNEQFF.

CDR3 protein: CASSLVFGVQGWEQYF. DNA of the CDR3: TGTGCCAGCAGCTTAGTATTTGGTGTGCAGGGATGGGAGCAGTACTTC. This chain joins TRBV7-9 and TRBJ2-7, with D possibly matching TRBD1 (5 bases). Trimming pared 1 base from V and 7 bases from J, leaving 20 bases between. CDR1 is SEHNR, CDR2 FQNEAQ, per germline (reference sequence). The CDR3 covers 16 residues.

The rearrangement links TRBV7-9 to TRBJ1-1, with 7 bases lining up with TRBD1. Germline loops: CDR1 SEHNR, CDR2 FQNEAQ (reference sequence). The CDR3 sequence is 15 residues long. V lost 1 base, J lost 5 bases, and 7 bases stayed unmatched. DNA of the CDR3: TGTGCCAGCAGCTTAGAGGTGTCAGGGGGGACTGAAGCTTTCTTT. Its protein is CASSLEVSGGTEAFF.

CDR3 region: CASSRTGTHNYGYTF. CDR3 nucleotides: TGCGCCAGCAGCCGGACCGGGACACATAACTATGGCTACACCTTC. J is TRBJ1-2 and V is TRBV4-1; possible D gene TRBD1, 6 bases. The CDR3 is 15 amino acids. Trimming pared 4 bases from V and 1 base from J, leaving 13 bases between. Germline V gene sequence: CDR1 MGHRA, CDR2 YSYEKL.

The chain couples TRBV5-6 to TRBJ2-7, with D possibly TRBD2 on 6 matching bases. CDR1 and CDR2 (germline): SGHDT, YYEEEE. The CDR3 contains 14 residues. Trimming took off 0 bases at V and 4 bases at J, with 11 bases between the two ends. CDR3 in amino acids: CASSLGWRAYEQYF. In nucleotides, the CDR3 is TGTGCCAGCAGCTTGGGGTGGAGGGCGTACGAGCAGTACTTC.

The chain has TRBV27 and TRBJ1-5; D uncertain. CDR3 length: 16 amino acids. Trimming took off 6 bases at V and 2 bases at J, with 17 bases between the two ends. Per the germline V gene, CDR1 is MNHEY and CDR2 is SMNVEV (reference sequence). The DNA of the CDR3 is TGTGCCAGCAGCACCGGAGGACTGAGGGGCAATCAGCCCCAGCATTTT. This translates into CASSTGGLRGNQPQHF.

Here the CDR3 reads CASSPRNTEAFF. The CDR3 nucleotides read TGTGCCAGCAGCCCGAGGAACACTGAAGCTTTCTTT. The chain couples TRBV28 to TRBJ1-1; D unclear. Trimming took off 6 bases at V and 1 base at J, with 6 bases between the two ends. CDR1 MDHEN and CDR2 SYDVKM come from the germline V gene. This CDR3 is 12 amino acids long.

The CDR3 DNA is TGTGCCAGCAGCTTATTAGCAAGGGGCAGTTCGGGGGACGATGAGCAGTTCTTC. Residues: CASSLLARGSSGDDEQFF. The chain links TRBV7-9 to TRBJ2-1, with D possibly TRBD2 on 6 matching bases. Germline loops: CDR1 SEHNR, CDR2 FQNEAQ (reference sequence). V was shortened by 2 bases and J by 8 bases, with 25 bases between the two germline ends. The CDR3 loop spans 18 amino acids.

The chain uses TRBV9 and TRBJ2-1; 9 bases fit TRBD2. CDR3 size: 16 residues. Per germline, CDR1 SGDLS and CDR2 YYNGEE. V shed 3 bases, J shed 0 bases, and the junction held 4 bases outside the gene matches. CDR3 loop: CASSARLAVSYNEQFF. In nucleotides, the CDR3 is TGTGCCAGCAGCGCGCGACTAGCGGTCTCCTACAATGAGCAGTTCTTC.

The CDR3: CATSRDGTSGRNEQFF. For the CDR3, the DNA is TGTGCCACCAGCAGAGATGGGACTAGCGGGAGAAATGAGCAGTTCTTC. The V call is TRBV15, the J call TRBJ2-1; 14 bases agree with TRBD2. The CDR3 sequence is 16 residues long. Per the germline V gene, CDR1 is LNHNV and CDR2 is YYDKDF (reference sequence). J gave up 7 bases and V 0 bases, and 2 bases lay outside the gene matches. The whole variable domain, filled in from reference TRBV15 and TRBJ2-1, reads DAMVIQNPRYQVTQFGKPVTLSCSQTLNHNVMYWYQQKSSQAPKLLFHYYDKDFNNEADTPDNFQSRRPNTSFCFLDIRSPGLGDTAMYLCATSRDGTSGRNEQFFGPGTRLTVL.

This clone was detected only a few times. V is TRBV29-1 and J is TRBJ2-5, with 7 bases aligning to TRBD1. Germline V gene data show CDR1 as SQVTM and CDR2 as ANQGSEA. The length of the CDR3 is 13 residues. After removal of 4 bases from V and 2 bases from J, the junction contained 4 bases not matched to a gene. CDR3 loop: CSVGRTGQETQYF. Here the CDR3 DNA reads TGCAGCGTTGGCCGGACAGGTCAAGAGACCCAGTACTTC. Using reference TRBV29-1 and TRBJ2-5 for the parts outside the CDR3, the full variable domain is SAVISQKPSRDICQRGTSLTIQCQVDSQVTMMFWYRQQPGQSLTLIATANQGSEATYESGFVIDKFPISRPNLTFSTLTVSNMSPEDSSIYLCSVGRTGQETQYFGPGTRLLVL.

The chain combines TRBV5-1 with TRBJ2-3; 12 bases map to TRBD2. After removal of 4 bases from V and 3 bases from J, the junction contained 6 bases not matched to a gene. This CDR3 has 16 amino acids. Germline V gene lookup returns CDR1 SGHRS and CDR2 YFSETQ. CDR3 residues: CASSLTSGGGTDTQYF. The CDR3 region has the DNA TGCGCCAGCAGCCTGACTAGCGGGGGAGGTACAGATACGCAGTATTTT.

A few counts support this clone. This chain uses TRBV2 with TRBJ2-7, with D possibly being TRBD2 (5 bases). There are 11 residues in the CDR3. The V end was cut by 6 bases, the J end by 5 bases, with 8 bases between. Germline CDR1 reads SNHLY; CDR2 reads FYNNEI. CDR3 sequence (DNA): TGTGCCAGCAGCCCGGAGGACGAGCAGTACTTC. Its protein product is CASSPEDEQYF.

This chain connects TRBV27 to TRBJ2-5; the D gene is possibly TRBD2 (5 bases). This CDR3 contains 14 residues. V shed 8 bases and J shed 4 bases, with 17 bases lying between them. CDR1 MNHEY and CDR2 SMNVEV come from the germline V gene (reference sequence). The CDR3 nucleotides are TGTGCCAGCTGGGCCTCCCGGGCGGGAGAGACCCAGTACTTC. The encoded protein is CASWASRAGETQYF.

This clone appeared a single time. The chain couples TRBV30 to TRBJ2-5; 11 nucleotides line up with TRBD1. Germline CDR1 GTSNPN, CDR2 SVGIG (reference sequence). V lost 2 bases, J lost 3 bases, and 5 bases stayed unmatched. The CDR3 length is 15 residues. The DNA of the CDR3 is TGTGCCTGGAGTCCGGGACAGGGGGGGAAAGAGACCCAGTACTTC. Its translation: CAWSPGQGGKETQYF. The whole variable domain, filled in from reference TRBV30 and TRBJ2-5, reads SQTIHQWPATLVQPVGSPLSLECTVEGTSNPNLYWYRQAAGRGLQLLFYSVGIGQISSEVPQNLSASRPQDRQFILSSKKLLLSDSGFYLCAWSPGQGGKETQYFGPGTRLLVL.

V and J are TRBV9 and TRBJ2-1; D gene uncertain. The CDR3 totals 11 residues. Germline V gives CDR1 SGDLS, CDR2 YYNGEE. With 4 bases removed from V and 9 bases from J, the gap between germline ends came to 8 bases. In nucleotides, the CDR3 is TGTGCCAGCAGCATCAGTGGTGAGCAGTTCTTC. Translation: CASSISGEQFF.